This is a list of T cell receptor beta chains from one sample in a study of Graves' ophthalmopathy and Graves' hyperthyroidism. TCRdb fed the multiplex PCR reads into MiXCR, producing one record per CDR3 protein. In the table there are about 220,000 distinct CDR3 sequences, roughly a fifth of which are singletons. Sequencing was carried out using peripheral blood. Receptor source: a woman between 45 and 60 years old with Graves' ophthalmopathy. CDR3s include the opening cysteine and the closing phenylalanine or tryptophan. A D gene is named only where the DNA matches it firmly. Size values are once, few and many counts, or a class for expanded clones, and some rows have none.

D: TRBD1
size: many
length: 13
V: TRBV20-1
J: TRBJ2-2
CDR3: CSVSTGQGGELFF
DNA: TGCAGTGTTTCGACAGGGCAGGGCGGGGAGCTGTTTTTT

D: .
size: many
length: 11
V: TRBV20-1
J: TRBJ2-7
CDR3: CSAVDGYEQYF
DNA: TGCAGTGCTGTGGACGGGTACGAGCAGTACTTC

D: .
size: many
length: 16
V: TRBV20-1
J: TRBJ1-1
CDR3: CSASAPRRARRTEAFF
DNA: TGCAGTGCTAGTGCCCCCCGCAGGGCGCGGAGGACTGAAGCTTTCTTT

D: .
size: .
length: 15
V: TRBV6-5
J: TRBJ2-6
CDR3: CASSYLNSGANVLTF
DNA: TGTGCCAGCAGTTATCTTAACTCTGGGGCCAACGTCCTGACTTTC

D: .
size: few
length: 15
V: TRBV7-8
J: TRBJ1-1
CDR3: CASSRTENMNTEAFF
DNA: TGTGCCAGCAGCAGGACAGAGAACATGAACACTGAAGCTTTCTTT

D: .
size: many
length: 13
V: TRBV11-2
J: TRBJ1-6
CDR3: CASSWEQNSPLHF
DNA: TGTGCCAGCAGCTGGGAACAGAATTCACCCCTCCACTTT

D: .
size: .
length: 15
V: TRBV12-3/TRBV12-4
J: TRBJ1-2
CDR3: CASSFIGAGGYGYTF
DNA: TGTGCCAGCAGTTTCATTGGGGCAGGTGGCTATGGCTACACCTTC

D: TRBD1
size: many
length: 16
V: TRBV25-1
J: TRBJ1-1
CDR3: CASTSHRGRGNIEAFF
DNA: TGTGCCAGCACCTCCCACAGGGGGCGAGGAAACATTGAAGCTTTCTTT

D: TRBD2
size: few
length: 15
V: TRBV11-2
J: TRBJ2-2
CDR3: CASSRELAIHGELFF
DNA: TGTGCCAGCAGCAGAGAACTAGCGATACACGGGGAGCTGTTTTTT

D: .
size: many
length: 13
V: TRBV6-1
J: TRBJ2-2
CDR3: CASSEELSGELFF
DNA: TGTGCCAGCAGTGAAGAACTTTCCGGGGAGCTGTTTTTT

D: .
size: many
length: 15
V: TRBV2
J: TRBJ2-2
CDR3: CASSRTSWGTGELFF
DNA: TGTGCCAGCAGTCGGACATCCTGGGGCACCGGGGAGCTGTTTTTT

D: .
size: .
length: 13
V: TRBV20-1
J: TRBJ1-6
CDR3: CSARGDLGSPLHF
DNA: TGCAGTGCTAGAGGGGACTTAGGGTCACCCCTCCACTTT

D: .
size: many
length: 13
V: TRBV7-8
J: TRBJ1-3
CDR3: CASSSQNGNTIYF
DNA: TGTGCCAGCAGCTCCCAAAATGGAAACACCATATATTTT

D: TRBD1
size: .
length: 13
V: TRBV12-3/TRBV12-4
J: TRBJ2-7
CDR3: CASSYQGANEQYF
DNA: TGTGCCAGCAGTTACCAGGGGGCAAATGAGCAGTACTTC

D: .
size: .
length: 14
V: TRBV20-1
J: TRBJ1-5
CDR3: CSAVPVGSNQPQHF
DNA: TGCAGTGCCGTCCCCGTGGGTAGCAATCAGCCCCAGCATTTT

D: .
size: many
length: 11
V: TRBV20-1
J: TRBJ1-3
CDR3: CSARFTGAIYF
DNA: TGCAGTGCTAGATTTACTGGTGCTATATATTTT

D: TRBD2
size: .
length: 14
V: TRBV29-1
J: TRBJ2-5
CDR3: CSVTGLAGGETQYF
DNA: TGCAGCGTGACCGGGCTAGCGGGAGGAGAGACCCAGTACTTC

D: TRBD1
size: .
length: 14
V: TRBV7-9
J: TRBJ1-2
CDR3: CASSNTGGYYGYTF
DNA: TGTGCCAGCAGCAATACAGGGGGCTACTATGGCTACACCTTC

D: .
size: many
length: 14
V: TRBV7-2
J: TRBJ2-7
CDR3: CASRAGPSSYEQYF
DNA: TGTGCCAGCAGGGCCGGGCCTTCATCCTACGAGCAGTACTTC

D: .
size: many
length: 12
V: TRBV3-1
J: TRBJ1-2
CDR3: CASSHLTQGYTF
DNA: TGTGCCAGCAGCCACCTCACCCAGGGCTACACCTTC

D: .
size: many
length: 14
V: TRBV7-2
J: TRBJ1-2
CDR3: CASSFAGQGYGYTF
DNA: TGTGCCAGCAGCTTCGCCGGGCAGGGCTATGGCTACACCTTC

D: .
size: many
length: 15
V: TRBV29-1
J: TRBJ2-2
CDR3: CSVWRSDGNTGELFF
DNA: TGCAGCGTCTGGCGATCCGACGGGAACACCGGGGAGCTGTTTTTT

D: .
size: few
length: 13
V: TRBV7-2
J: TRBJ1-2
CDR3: CASSLREQYGYTF
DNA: TGTGCCAGCAGCTTAAGGGAACAGTATGGCTACACCTTC

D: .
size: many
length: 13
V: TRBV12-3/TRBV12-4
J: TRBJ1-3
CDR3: CASSLGPGNTIYF
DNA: TGTGCCAGCAGTTTGGGGCCTGGAAACACCATATATTTT

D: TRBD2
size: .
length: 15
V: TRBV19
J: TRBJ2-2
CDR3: CASSKTSANTGELFF
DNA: TGTGCCAGTAGTAAGACTAGCGCTAACACCGGGGAGCTGTTTTTT

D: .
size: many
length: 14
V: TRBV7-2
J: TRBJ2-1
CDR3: CASSLGIASDEQFF
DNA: TGTGCCAGCAGCTTAGGAATAGCGTCCGATGAGCAGTTCTTC

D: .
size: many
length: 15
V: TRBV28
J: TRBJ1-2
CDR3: CASSLGTVLPYGYTF
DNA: TGTGCCAGCAGTTTGGGGACGGTCCTCCCCTATGGCTACACCTTC

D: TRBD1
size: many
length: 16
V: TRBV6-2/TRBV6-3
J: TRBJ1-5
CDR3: CASSHGQGAGYWPQHF
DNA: TGTGCCAGCAGCCATGGACAGGGGGCAGGATATTGGCCCCAGCATTTT

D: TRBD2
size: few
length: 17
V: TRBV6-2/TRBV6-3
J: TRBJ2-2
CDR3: CASSYTYGSGRTGELFF
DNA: TGTGCCAGCAGTTACACTTATGGCAGCGGGAGGACCGGGGAGCTGTTTTTT

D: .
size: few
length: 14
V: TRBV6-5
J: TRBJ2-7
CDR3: CASSYSGPPEEQYF
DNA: TGTGCCAGCAGTTACTCGGGCCCACCCGAGGAGCAGTACTTC

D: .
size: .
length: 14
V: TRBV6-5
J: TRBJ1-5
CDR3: CASSSDGFNQPQHF
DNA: TGTGCCAGCAGTTCGGACGGATTCAATCAGCCCCAGCATTTT

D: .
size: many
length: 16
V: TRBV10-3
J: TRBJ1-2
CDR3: CAISESGGFRSYGYTF
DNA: TGTGCCATCAGTGAGTCCGGAGGGTTTCGAAGCTATGGCTACACCTTC

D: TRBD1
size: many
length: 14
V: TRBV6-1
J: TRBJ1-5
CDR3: CASSQGQGNQPQHF
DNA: TGTGCCAGCAGCCAGGGACAGGGAAATCAGCCCCAGCATTTT

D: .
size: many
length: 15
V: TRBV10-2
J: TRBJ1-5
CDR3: CASGALDGPNQPQHF
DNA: TGCGCCAGCGGCGCCCTCGACGGCCCCAATCAGCCCCAGCATTTT

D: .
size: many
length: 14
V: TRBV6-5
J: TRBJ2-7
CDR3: CASSYSRTVSEQYF
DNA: TGTGCCAGCAGTTACTCCCGGACAGTCTCCGAGCAGTACTTC

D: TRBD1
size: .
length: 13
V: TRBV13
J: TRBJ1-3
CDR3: CASSEGQKNTIYF
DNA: TGTGCCAGCAGCGAGGGACAGAAAAACACCATATATTTT

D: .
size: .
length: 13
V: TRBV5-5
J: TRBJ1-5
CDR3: CASSFGGNQPQHF
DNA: TGTGCCAGCAGCTTTGGTGGGAATCAGCCCCAGCATTTT

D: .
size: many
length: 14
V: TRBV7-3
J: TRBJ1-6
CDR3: CASSSGGGSSPLHF
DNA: TGTGCCAGCAGCTCGGGGGGGGGCTCTTCACCCCTCCACTTT

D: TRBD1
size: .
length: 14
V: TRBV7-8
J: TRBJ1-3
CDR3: CASSKDRSENTIYF
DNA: TGTGCCAGCAGCAAGGACAGGTCTGAAAACACCATATATTTT

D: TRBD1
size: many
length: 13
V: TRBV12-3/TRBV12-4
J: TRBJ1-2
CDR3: CASSVGQGYGYTF
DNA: TGTGCCAGCAGCGTGGGACAGGGGTATGGCTACACCTTC

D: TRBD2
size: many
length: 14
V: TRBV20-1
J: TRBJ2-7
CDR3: CSARDVGGEYEQYF
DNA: TGCAGTGCTAGAGATGTGGGAGGGGAGTACGAGCAGTACTTC

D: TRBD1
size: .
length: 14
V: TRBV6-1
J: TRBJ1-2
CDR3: CASSATGGAAGYTF
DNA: TGTGCCAGCAGTGCTACAGGGGGCGCCGCGGGCTACACCTTC

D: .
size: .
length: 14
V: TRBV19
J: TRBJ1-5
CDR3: CASSKGNSNQPQHF
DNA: TGTGCCAGTAGTAAGGGTAATAGCAATCAGCCCCAGCATTTT